A single sample gave rise to the 19 T cell receptor beta chains below, sequenced in a study of T cells in Graves' hyperthyroidism and ophthalmopathy. The TCR beta CDR3 regions underwent amplification using RNA transcripts as the source. TCR CDR3 underwent first-round RT-PCR with the HTBI primer set. TCRdb reprocessed the multiplex PCR reads via MiXCR and lists one record per CDR3 protein. The repertoire holds some 760,000 distinct CDR3 sequences, with 14% as singletons. Sequenced material: blood. The receptors come from a young woman with Graves' hyperthyroidism.

This clonotype was detected ten times or more. The DNA for the CDR3 is TGTGCCAGCTCACCACCGAGGCTAGCGGACTCCTACGAGCAGTACTTC. Amino acids: CASSPPRLADSYEQYF. The rearrangement links TRBV18 to TRBJ2-7; TRBD2 matches 7 bases. The CDR3 loop spans 16 amino acids. Trimming took 0 bases from V and 0 from J; bases not matched to a gene: 5. Germline loops: CDR1 KGHSH, CDR2 LQKENI.

As for this clonotype: The junction differs from germline at one of its ends, possibly a read error. This chain joins TRBV20-1 and TRBJ2-2, with D possibly being TRBD1 or TRBD2 (5 bases each). Germline lookup yields CDR1 DFQATT and CDR2 SNEGSKA (reference sequence). The CDR3 runs to 14 residues. The CDR3 protein is CSATGTANTGELLF. In DNA form, the CDR3 reads TGCAGTGCTACCGGGACGGCGAACACCGGGGAGCTGCTTTTT.

This clonotype came up a few times. V gene TRBV7-9 combines with J gene TRBJ1-5; 7 bases agree with TRBD1. This CDR3 contains 16 residues. Germline trimming cut 5 bases from V and 4 bases from J; bases unmatched to any gene: 11. Germline V lookup: CDR1 SEHNR, CDR2 FQNEAQ (reference sequence). CDR3 nucleotide sequence: TGTGCCAGCAGCCATATATCCGGGACAGAGAATCAGCCCCAGCATTTT. This translates into CASSHISGTENQPQHF.

The chain joins TRBV6-2 or TRBV6-3 to TRBJ2-1; 8 nucleotides align to TRBD2. The CDR3 contains 13 residues. Germline CDR1 MNHEY, CDR2 SVGEGT. With 7 bases clipped from V and 7 bases from J, the junction kept 6 bases outside the gene matches. The CDR3 spells CASTGRVGNEQFF. The CDR3 coding sequence is TGTGCCAGCACCGGGAGGGTGGGGAATGAGCAGTTCTTC.

The table lists this clonotype with many counts. The chain is built from TRBV6-1 and TRBJ2-7; D unclear. The ends were cut back, 0 bases at V and 3 bases at J, with 9 bases in the middle. Germline V gene data show CDR1 as MNHNS and CDR2 as SASEGT. CDR3 length: 14 amino acids. DNA for the CDR3: TGTGCCAGCAGTGAAGCGAGGACGGGCTACGAGCAGTACTTC. Its protein is CASSEARTGYEQYF.

This clonotype was found many times. This chain links TRBV7-9 with TRBJ2-7; TRBD1 aligns across 7 bases. The V gene's germline CDR1 is SEHNR and CDR2 FQNEAQ (reference sequence). The ends lost 3 bases at V and 6 bases at J; junction bases unmatched: 2. CDR3 size: 12 residues. For the CDR3, the DNA is TGTGCCAGCAGCTTCGACAGGGTCGAGCAGTACTTC. The encoded protein is CASSFDRVEQYF.

Ten or more counts support this clonotype. The CDR3 reads CASSYSRRTDTQYF. The CDR3 DNA reads as TGTGCCAGCAGTTACTCGAGGCGCACAGATACGCAGTATTTT. This chain connects TRBV6-6 to TRBJ2-3; unclear D gene. The length of the CDR3 is 14 residues. CDR1 and CDR2 (germline): MNHNY, SVGAGI (reference sequence). The germline V and J ends were trimmed by 0 bases and 1 base, with 5 bases remaining between them.

The genes are TRBV7-9 and TRBJ2-7, with 12 bases aligning to TRBD1. The CDR3 totals 18 residues. Germline CDR1 reads SEHNR; CDR2 reads FQNEAQ (reference sequence). J gave up 2 bases and V 4 bases, and 12 bases lay outside the gene matches. DNA for the CDR3: TGTGCCAGCAGCTCGTTCCGGGACAGGGGGCGTGCGACCTACGAGCAGTACTTC. It translates to CASSSFRDRGRATYEQYF. Full variable domain (outside the CDR3, taken from reference TRBV7-9 and TRBJ2-7): DTGVSQNPRHKITKRGQNVTFRCDPISEHNRLYWYRQTLGQGPEFLTYFQNEAQLEKSRLLSDRFSAERPKGSFSTLEIQRTEQGDSAMYLCASSSFRDRGRATYEQYFGPGTRLTVT.

A few counts support this clonotype. This chain joins TRBV4-1 and TRBJ1-2; a weak D match, TRBD1 (6 bases). Germline V lookup: CDR1 MGHRA, CDR2 YSYEKL. V lost 1 base, J lost 2 bases, and 20 bases lay in between. CDR3 length: 18 amino acids. Here the CDR3 DNA reads TGCGCCAGCAGCCAAGGAAGGACAGCCACCCGGGGGAACTATGGCTACACCTTC. This translates into CASSQGRTATRGNYGYTF.

This clonotype was counted many times. The CDR3 bases are TGTGCCAGCAGCCTTGGCGGAGCGAGGGCCTACGAGCAGTACTTC. This translates into CASSLGGARAYEQYF. The chain is built from TRBV12-3 or TRBV12-4 and TRBJ2-7; a possible D gene is TRBD2 (5 bases). CDR3 size: 15 residues. Deletions cut 6 bases from V and 2 bases from J, with 17 bases between.

This clonotype has more than one count but fewer than ten. This sequence joins TRBV3-1 and TRBJ2-1; no firm D call. Germline loops: CDR1 LGHDT, CDR2 YNNKEL (reference sequence). CDR3 length equals 14 residues. The germline V and J ends were trimmed by 0 bases and 6 bases, with 9 bases remaining between them. As DNA, the CDR3 is TGTGCCAGCAGCCAAGAGGAGTGGCTCAATGAGCAGTTCTTC. Protein sequence: CASSQEEWLNEQFF.

This clonotype was observed at least ten times. CDR3 DNA: TGTGCCAGCAGTTACCCGTATCTGGACAGGGGAGCTGACACTGAAGCTTTCTTT. It is translated as CASSYPYLDRGADTEAFF. The chain joins TRBV6-2 or TRBV6-3 to TRBJ1-1; 9 bases are a match to TRBD1. Trimming removed 2 bases from V and 3 bases from J; junction bases left unmatched: 13. There are 18 residues in the CDR3. Germline-derived CDR1 and CDR2 are MNHEY and SVGEGT.

This clonotype was seen only a few times. A much larger clone is a single base away; this may be a read error. The J gene is TRBJ2-7, the V gene TRBV7-2, with 12 positions matching TRBD1. This CDR3 region has 16 residues. Germline CDR1 SGHTA, CDR2 FQGNSA. V gave up 2 bases and J gave up 9 bases; unmatched junction bases: 11. This CDR3 is CASSLPRGQGANGQYF. The DNA for the CDR3 is TGTGCCAGCAGCTTACCTAGGGGACAGGGGGCCAACGGGCAGTACTTC.

This clonotype was observed a handful of times. V gene TRBV6-1 combines with J gene TRBJ1-4, with a possible D match to TRBD1 (5 bases). Trimming removed 7 bases at V and 6 bases at J, with 15 bases between. Germline V gene data show CDR1 as MNHNS and CDR2 as SASEGT. The CDR3 has 14 amino acids. CDR3 amino acids: CASTSGGADEKLFF. The CDR3 DNA is TGTGCCAGCACCTCTGGCGGGGCCGATGAAAAACTGTTTTTT.

This clonotype was counted ten times or more. The DNA of the CDR3 is TGTGCCAGCAGCTATACAGGGTTGTTGGAGCAGTACTTC. It is translated as CASSYTGLLEQYF. The chain has TRBV7-9 and TRBJ2-7; D is possibly TRBD1 (6 bases). V lost 4 bases and J 7 bases, leaving 14 bases between the germline ends. The CDR3 spans 13 residues. Germline V gives CDR1 SEHNR, CDR2 FQNEAQ (reference sequence).

This clonotype turned up a few times. The CDR3: CASSPRFSYWKYF. The CDR3, as DNA: TGTGCCAGCAGCCCTCGGTTTAGTTATTGGAAGTACTTC. V is TRBV28 and J is TRBJ2-4; no reliable D call. Germline lookup yields CDR1 MDHEN and CDR2 SYDVKM. This CDR3 is 13 amino acids long. Trimming removed 6 bases at V and 14 bases at J, with 20 bases between.

This clonotype has at least ten counts. CDR3 sequence (DNA): TGTGCCAGCTCAGCTTACACAGATACGCAGTATTTT. It specifies CASSAYTDTQYF. The rearrangement links TRBV18 to TRBJ2-3; D is unclear. CDR3 length equals 12 residues. Trimming took off 5 bases at V and 2 bases at J, with 5 bases between the two ends. The germline V gene has CDR1 KGHSH and CDR2 LQKENI.

This clonotype appeared a few times. This sequence joins TRBV7-2 and TRBJ1-2; tentatively, D is TRBD1 (5 bases). V was trimmed by 1 base and J by 7 bases, leaving 16 bases between them. Germline CDR1 SGHTA, CDR2 FQGNSA. CDR3 size: 15 residues. The CDR3 loop is CASSLDLGQGSGYTF. CDR3 DNA sequence: TGTGCCAGCAGCTTAGATCTAGGGCAGGGAAGTGGCTACACCTTC.

The chain has TRBV20-1 and TRBJ2-7; D uncertain. CDR3 length equals 14 residues. Trimming took off 4 bases at V and 5 bases at J, with 18 bases between the two ends. Per the germline V gene, CDR1 is DFQATT and CDR2 is SNEGSKA (reference sequence). The CDR3 sequence is CSAKVAPNSHEQYF. CDR3 bases: TGCAGTGCTAAAGTGGCACCGAATAGCCACGAGCAGTACTTC.